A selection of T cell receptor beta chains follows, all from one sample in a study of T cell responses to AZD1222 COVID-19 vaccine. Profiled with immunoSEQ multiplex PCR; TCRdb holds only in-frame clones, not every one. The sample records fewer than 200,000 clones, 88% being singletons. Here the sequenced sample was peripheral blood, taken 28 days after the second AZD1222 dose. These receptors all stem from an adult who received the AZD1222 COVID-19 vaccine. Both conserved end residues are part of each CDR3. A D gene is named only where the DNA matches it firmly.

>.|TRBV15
CATSRDGNSPLHF
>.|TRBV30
CAWRRRRDFEKLFF
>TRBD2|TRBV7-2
CASSPRLADFMNTGELFF
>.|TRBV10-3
CAIRGGGTNEKLFF
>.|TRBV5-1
CASSSLRDAGELFF
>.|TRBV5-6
CASSLVGVYGNIQYF
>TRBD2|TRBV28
CASNDNRGGVMGEQFF
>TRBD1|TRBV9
CASQRGPGELFF
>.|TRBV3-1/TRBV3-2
CAPAKADKTQYF
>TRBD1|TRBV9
CASSVRGQIFTGELFF
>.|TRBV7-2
CASSLKRTGQNTEAFF
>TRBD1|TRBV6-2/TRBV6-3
CASSFTGVGNTEAFF
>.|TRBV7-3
CASSSGSDTQYF
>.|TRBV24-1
CATSDSYTRADTQYF
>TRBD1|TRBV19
CASSMPGQGYNEQFF
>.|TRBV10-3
CAIKSNGDYEQYF
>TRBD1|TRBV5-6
CASSSGQGYGYGYTF
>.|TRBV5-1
CASSLYGADNQPQHF
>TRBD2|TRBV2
CASTWREGRNGELFF
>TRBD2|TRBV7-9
CASSLGSASGRWLSSEQYF
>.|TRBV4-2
CASSQGSTDTQYF
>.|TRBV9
CASSPSLGGEKLFF
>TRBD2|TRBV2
CASRVNGGGSYEQYF
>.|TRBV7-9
CASSLWQGMGNTGELFF
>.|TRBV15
CATSIKNSYEQYF
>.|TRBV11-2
CASSLMSNQPQHF
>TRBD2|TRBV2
CASNAGEADTQYF
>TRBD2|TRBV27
CASRILAGGFTDTQYF
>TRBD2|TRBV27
CASSPGTSGWREQFF
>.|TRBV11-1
CASSFESRGEQYF
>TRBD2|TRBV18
CASSRAAGGTTDTQYF
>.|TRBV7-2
CASSSQISSTDTQYF
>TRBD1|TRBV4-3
CASSHRTGLLNEQFF
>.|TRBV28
CASSLGSYTF
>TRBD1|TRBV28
CASSSYATGRKFF
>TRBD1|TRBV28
CASSLQHQGVRGDTQYF
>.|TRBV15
CATSSEGESYNEQFF
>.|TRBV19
CASSIDRGAGSSYNSPLHF
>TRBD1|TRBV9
CASSVDRVSETQYF
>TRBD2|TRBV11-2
CASSYWAGRGTDTQYF
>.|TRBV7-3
CASSKGAEAFF
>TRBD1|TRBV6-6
CASSWDRAYEQYF
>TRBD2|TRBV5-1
CASRKAGGSYEQYF
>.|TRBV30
CARGGRFRSGNTIYF
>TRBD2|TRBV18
CASSPTSGMNYNEQFF
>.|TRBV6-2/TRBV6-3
CASSKTLDSYSNQPQHF